The entry that follows covers one TCR beta chain sequence. Its antigen is not identified. This sample is drawn from a study of shared clonotypes between healthy human individuals. Study in general: The study enrolled a couple of women and a few men aged 18 to 49. Notes on the study in general: About 5% was the fraction of naive CD4 clonotypes found shared across four donors. Rarefaction gave evidence that sorted-subset sequencing remained incomplete despite large depth. Larger estimated richness was generally seen in naive subsets than in memory subsets.

V lost 6 bases, J lost 1 base, and 12 bases lay in between. The CDR3 has 14 residues. The germline gives CDR1 LNHDA, CDR2 SQIVND (reference sequence). The method was immunoSEQ multiplex PCR; TCRdb's version includes in-frame clones alone and lacks a portion of them. The profile shows some 2 million clones, roughly 94% of them singletons. Naive CD8 cells lacked CD45RO, underwent positive selection for CCR7 and left out terminally differentiated effector memory CD45RA+ cells. The sequenced sample was naive CD8+ T cells sorted from blood. The source of this sequence is a man between 18 and 29 years old in good health. This chain joins TRBV19 and TRBJ1-1, with D hard to call. The CDR3 DNA reads TGTGCCAGTAGGGAGGGAAATAGGAACACTGAAGCTTTCTTT. Amino acids: CASREGNRNTEAFF. Looking up the rest from reference TRBV19 and TRBJ1-1 gives the full variable domain: DGGITQSPKYLFRKEGQNVTLSCEQNLNHDAMYWYRQDPGQGLRLIYYSQIVNDFQKGDIAEGYSVSREKKESFPLTVTSAQKNPTAFYLCASREGNRNTEAFFGQGTRLTVV.